A selection of T cell receptor beta chains follows, all from one sample in a study of blood T cell repertoires in COVID-19. Using immunoSEQ multiplex PCR, the repertoire was profiled, and TCRdb retains in-frame clones only, with some absent. The sample holds about 210,000 clones, more than 80% seen once. Specimen: peripheral blood. These receptor sequences come from a woman aged 80 or older with COVID-19, enrolled during active disease. The CDR3 runs from the conserved cysteine through the conserved F or W. A D gene is named only where the DNA matches it firmly. Size is stated for part of the rows, as once, few or many counts, or as a class when the clone is expanded.

J gene | D gene | clone size | V gene | CDR3 length | CDR3 DNA | CDR3 protein
TRBJ2-3 | TRBD2 | NA | TRBV6-7 | 16 | TGTGCCAGCAGTTATGCGACTAGCGGTCGCACAGATACGCAGTATTTT | CASSYATSGRTDTQYF
TRBJ2-5 | NA | once | TRBV5-1 | 14 | TGCGCCAGCAGCTTGGGGCCGCTCAAAGAGACCCAGTACTTC | CASSLGPLKETQYF
TRBJ1-6 | TRBD1 | NA | TRBV6-5 | 12 | TGTGCCAGTTCAGGGGGTAATTCACCCCTCCACTTT | CASSGGNSPLHF
TRBJ2-1 | TRBD1 | once | TRBV27 | 16 | TGTGCCAGCAGACGGGACAGGGGTTCTTTTAAGGGGGAGCAGTTCTTC | CASRRDRGSFKGEQFF
TRBJ2-7 | TRBD2 | NA | TRBV18 | 15 | TGTGCCAGCTCAATGGGGACTAGCGGCGTCTACGAGCAGTACTTC | CASSMGTSGVYEQYF
TRBJ1-1 | NA | NA | TRBV11-2 | 14 | TGTGCCAGCAGCTTAAGGGGACAAAACACTGAAGCTTTCTTT | CASSLRGQNTEAFF
TRBJ1-2 | NA | NA | TRBV6-6 | 14 | TGTGCCAGCACTGAGGCGGACAGTGCTTTCCGCTACACCTTC | CASTEADSAFRYTF
TRBJ2-7 | TRBD1 | NA | TRBV6-5 | 14 | TGTGCCAGCAGTTACTCCGGGACAGCTTACGAGCAGTACTTC | CASSYSGTAYEQYF
TRBJ1-3 | TRBD1 | NA | TRBV19 | 16 | TGTGCCAGTAGTCCCGGGACAGGGCTCTCTGGAAACACCATATATTTT | CASSPGTGLSGNTIYF
TRBJ1-6 | NA | NA | TRBV2 | 15 | TGTGCCTCTCATCTACAGTTTTACAGCAATTCACCCCTCCACTTT | CASHLQFYSNSPLHF
TRBJ2-1 | NA | NA | TRBV11-2 | 15 | TGTGCCAGCAGCACCGGGATTCCCGACTACAATGAGCAGTTCTTC | CASSTGIPDYNEQFF
TRBJ1-4 | NA | NA | TRBV5-3 | 17 | TGTGCCAGAAGCTTAATGGGTGGTCGGGGAGGAATTGAGAAAACTGTTTTT | CARSLMGGRGGIEKTVF
TRBJ2-7 | NA | few | TRBV18 | 13 | TGTGCCAGCTCACCACCATCGGCCTACGAGCAGTACTTC | CASSPPSAYEQYF
TRBJ1-2 | TRBD1 | NA | TRBV10-3 | 14 | TGTGCCATCAGTGTGGGACAGGCCAACTATGGCTACACCTTC | CAISVGQANYGYTF
TRBJ1-1 | NA | NA | TRBV29-1 | 13 | TGCAGCGTCGTGGGACACCCGAACACTGAAGCTTTCTTT | CSVVGHPNTEAFF
TRBJ1-2 | NA | NA | TRBV18 | 14 | TGTGCCAGCTCACCTAACAGGGTCGCGGATGGCTACACCTTC | CASSPNRVADGYTF
TRBJ2-7 | TRBD2 | NA | TRBV10-3 | 15 | TGTGCCGCCACCTCGGGACTAGCGGGACGGTACGAGCAGTACTTC | CAATSGLAGRYEQYF
TRBJ2-3 | NA | many | TRBV15 | 15 | TGTGCCACCAGCAGAGATGGGCAGGGCCCAGATACGCAGTATTTT | CATSRDGQGPDTQYF
TRBJ2-5 | NA | NA | TRBV6-5 | 12 | TGTGCCAGCCGCGGGGTCGGGGAGACCCAGTACTTC | CASRGVGETQYF
TRBJ1-1 | TRBD1 | NA | TRBV5-1 | 14 | TGCGCCAGCAGCTTCCGTACAGGGGGCGCTGAAGCTTTCTTT | CASSFRTGGAEAFF
TRBJ1-2 | TRBD1 | NA | TRBV10-3 | 15 | TGTGCCATCAGTGAGTCTCTTTCGGGGGACAGTCGATTTCTCTTC | CAISESLSGDSRFLF
TRBJ1-3 | NA | NA | TRBV18 | 16 | TGTGCCAGCTCACAAAACCCCGGACAAGCTGGAAACACCATATATTTT | CASSQNPGQAGNTIYF
TRBJ1-5 | TRBD1 | NA | TRBV30 | 19 | TGTGCCTGGAGACATACAGGGGGGATACGAACTAATAGCAATCAGCCCCAGCATTTT | CAWRHTGGIRTNSNQPQHF
TRBJ1-1 | NA | NA | TRBV9 | 12 | TGTGCCAGCAGCCCTCGGGACACTGAAGCTTTCTTT | CASSPRDTEAFF
TRBJ2-2 | NA | NA | TRBV5-1 | 14 | TGCGCCAGCAGCTTGGCCGGGGGCACCGGGGAGCTGTTTTTT | CASSLAGGTGELFF
TRBJ2-5 | TRBD2 | NA | TRBV5-1 | 17 | TGCGCCAGCAGCGGAATGGGGACTAGCGGGAGAAGGGAGACCCAGTACTTC | CASSGMGTSGRRETQYF
TRBJ2-1 | NA | NA | TRBV24-1 | 17 | TGTGCCACCAGTGGTACCCCCCCTGGACAGTTTGACAATGAGCAGTTCTTC | CATSGTPPGQFDNEQFF
TRBJ1-2 | NA | once | TRBV19 | 14 | TGTGCCAGTAAGACGGCGGGGGAAAGGGATGGCTACACCTTC | CASKTAGERDGYTF
TRBJ1-4 | NA | NA | TRBV6-5 | 16 | TGTGCCAGCAGGTACTCCCAGGGGACAACTAATGAAAAACTGTTTTTT | CASRYSQGTTNEKLFF
TRBJ1-1 | NA | NA | TRBV2 | 13 | TGTGCCAGCAGTGAGGCGGGTAGGACTGAAGCTTTCTTT | CASSEAGRTEAFF
TRBJ1-4 | NA | NA | TRBV18 | 14 | TGTGCCAGCTCACTTAGCTCCGGGGATGAAAAACTGTTTTTT | CASSLSSGDEKLFF
TRBJ2-1 | NA | NA | TRBV9 | 16 | TGTGCCAGCAGCGTAGCTGGGGGCCAATTAGGGAATGAGCAGTTCTTC | CASSVAGGQLGNEQFF
TRBJ1-2 | NA | NA | TRBV13 | 14 | TGTGCCAGCAGCCCCTATTTCGGTAACTATGGCTACACCTTC | CASSPYFGNYGYTF
TRBJ2-5 | TRBD2 | NA | TRBV7-8 | 18 | TGTGCCAGCAGCCTCGCGACTAGCGGGAGCAAGGGCCAAGAGACCCAGTACTTC | CASSLATSGSKGQETQYF
TRBJ2-1 | TRBD1 | NA | TRBV7-9 | 19 | TGTGCCAGCAGCTTAATGGGGGACAGGGCCAGCAGCTCCTACAATGAGCAGTTCTTC | CASSLMGDRASSSYNEQFF
TRBJ1-2 | NA | NA | TRBV28 | 12 | TGTGCCAGCAGTAACCCAGGTTTTGGCTACACCTTC | CASSNPGFGYTF
TRBJ2-4 | TRBD2 | NA | TRBV7-2 | 14 | TGTGCCAGCAGCTTATCCGGGGAAGCGGGAAGGAGGTACTTC | CASSLSGEAGRRYF
TRBJ2-3 | NA | NA | TRBV6-5 | 14 | TGTGCCAGCAGTCCCCGGAGAGGGGGAGATACGCAGTATTTT | CASSPRRGGDTQYF
TRBJ1-6 | NA | NA | TRBV5-1 | 14 | TGCGCCAGCAGCTTGGCCGTGGGCGATTCACCCCTCCACTTT | CASSLAVGDSPLHF
TRBJ2-7 | NA | NA | TRBV6-1 | 13 | TGTGCCAGCAGTGAACAGGGGCCGGGGGAGCAGTACTTC | CASSEQGPGEQYF
TRBJ2-1 | NA | NA | TRBV5-4 | 13 | TGTGCCAGCAGTCCTCCCAGTCTCGATGAGCAGTTCTTC | CASSPPSLDEQFF